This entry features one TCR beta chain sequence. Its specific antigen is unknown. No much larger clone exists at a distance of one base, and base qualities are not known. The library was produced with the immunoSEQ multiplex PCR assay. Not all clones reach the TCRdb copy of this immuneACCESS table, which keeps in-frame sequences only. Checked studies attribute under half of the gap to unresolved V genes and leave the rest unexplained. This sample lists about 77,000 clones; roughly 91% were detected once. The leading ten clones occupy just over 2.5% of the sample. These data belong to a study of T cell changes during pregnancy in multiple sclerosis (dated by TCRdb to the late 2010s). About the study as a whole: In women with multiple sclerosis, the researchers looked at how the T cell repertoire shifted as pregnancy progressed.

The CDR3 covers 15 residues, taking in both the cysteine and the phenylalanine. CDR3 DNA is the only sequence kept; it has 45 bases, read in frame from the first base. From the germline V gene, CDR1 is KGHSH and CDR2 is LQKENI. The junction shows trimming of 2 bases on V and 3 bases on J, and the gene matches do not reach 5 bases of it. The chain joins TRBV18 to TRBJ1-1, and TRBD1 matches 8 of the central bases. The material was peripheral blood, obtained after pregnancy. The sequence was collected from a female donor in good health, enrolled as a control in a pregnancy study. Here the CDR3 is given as CASSPGSGGYTEAFF. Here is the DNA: TGTGCCAGCTCACCAGGATCAGGGGGCTACACTGAAGCTTTCTTT. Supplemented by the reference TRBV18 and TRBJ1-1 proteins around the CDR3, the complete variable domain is NAGVMQNPRHLVRRRGQEARLRCSPMKGHSHVYWYRQLPEEGLKFMVYLQKENIIDESGMPKERFSAEFPKEGPSILRIQQVVRGDSAAYFCASSPGSGGYTEAFFGQGTRLTVV.